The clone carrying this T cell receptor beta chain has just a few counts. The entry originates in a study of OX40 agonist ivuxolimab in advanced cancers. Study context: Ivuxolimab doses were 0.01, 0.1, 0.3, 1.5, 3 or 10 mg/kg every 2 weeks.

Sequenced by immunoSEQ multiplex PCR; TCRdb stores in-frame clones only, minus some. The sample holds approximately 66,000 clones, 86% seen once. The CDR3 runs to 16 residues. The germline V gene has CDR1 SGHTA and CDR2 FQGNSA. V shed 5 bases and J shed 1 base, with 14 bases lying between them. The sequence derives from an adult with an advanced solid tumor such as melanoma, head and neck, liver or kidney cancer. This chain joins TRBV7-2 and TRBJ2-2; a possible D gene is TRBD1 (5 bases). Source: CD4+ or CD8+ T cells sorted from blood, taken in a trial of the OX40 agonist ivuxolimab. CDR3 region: CASSLLWGGNTGELFF. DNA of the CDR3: TGTGCCAGCAGCCTCTTATGGGGCGGGAACACCGGGGAGCTGTTTTTT.